The entry below gives a single T cell receptor beta chain sequence along with its context. Its binding antigen is unknown. No base quality values were provided; no much bigger clone lies one nucleotide off. The data derive from a study of T cell clones after liver transplantation (dated by TCRdb to about 2019). Background on the whole study: ITN030ST, the source of the samples, was a randomized trial that attempted immunosuppression withdrawal within 2 years of liver transplantation. Donor-reactive T cell clones were identified using TCRbeta sequencing after a pre-transplant mixed lymphocyte reaction and were then followed in post-transplant blood. Third party-reactive TCRbeta sequences from pre-transplant MLRs were also identified as an antigen-independent comparator for donor-reactive sequences. Three of the eight recipients were HCV-positive; the others were transplanted for non-autoimmune, non-viral indications. No induction therapy was given to the subjects, and standard immunosuppression was administered until randomization at 12-24 months post-transplant. To count as tolerant, a recipient had to stay completely off immunosuppression for at least one year without liver enzymes climbing beyond twice the upper limit of normal. Blood samples were collected pre-transplant, pre-randomization before withdrawal, and post-randomization after either complete withdrawal or failed withdrawal. The study cohort included 8 liver transplant recipients, of whom 3 were classified as tolerant and 5 as non-tolerant. Broad study findings and their caveats: The decline in donor-reactive sequences exceeded the decline in third party-reactive sequences, suggesting partial antigen-specific deletion that was unrelated to withdrawal success. Since no allograft tissue specimens were available, donor-reactive T cells may have migrated into the graft instead of being deleted. When repertoire turnover was accounted for, significantly reduced detection of donor-reactive sequences was found in 7 of 8 subjects for CD4 and in 8 of 8 subjects for CD8. In two subjects, low numbers of available donor cells limited the measurable donor-reactive repertoire. Circulating donor-reactive CD4 TCRbeta sequences fell significantly post-transplant in most of the 8 subjects, irrespective of tolerance or HCV status. The conclusions were preliminary, being limited by small, heterogeneous patient numbers and by non-standardized post-transplant time points.

High-throughput TCRbeta CDR3 sequencing of frozen genomic DNA was performed by immunoSEQ, including PCR amplification, mapping, bias correction and internal controls. The authors' pipeline ran thus. Only productive rearrangements were retained, with each unique TCRbeta sequence defined by its CDR3 nucleotide sequence together with its V and J gene. A sequence counted as donor-reactive only if the sequence showed at least 5-fold expansion in CFSE-low cells compared with unstimulated pre-transplant cells and had a frequency of at least 0.01%. To ensure at least 90% detection power, minimum frequency thresholds were set for each subject based on that subject's lowest-template unstimulated sample. Jensen-Shannon divergence between the top 1000 TCRbeta sequences post-transplant and pre-transplant was used to measure repertoire turnover. Two-sided Fisher's exact tests were used to test for changes in the detection of donor-reactive sequences. TCRdb stores this immuneACCESS table with in-frame sequences only. Part of the clones is absent; in the studies checked, under half of the shortfall reflects unresolved V genes, and no reason is known for the rest. That table furnishes V, J and clone size, whereas the DNA furnished D and trimming. The table for this sample lists around 110,000 clones; about nine tenths of them were counted only once. Of the sample, about 0.8% is held by the ten largest clones.

The germline V gene provides CDR1 SGHNT and CDR2 YENEEA. The CDR3 runs 14 residues from the cysteine to the phenylalanine. Only the CDR3 DNA stays, 42 bases, in frame from base 1. The V end loses 2 bases and the J end loses 3 bases, and a stretch of 11 bases separates them. Thawed unstimulated PBMCs were stained for CD3, CD4 and CD8 and FACS-sorted into CD3+CD4+ and CD3+CD8+ populations. All 8 studied subjects were randomized to withdrawal of immunosuppression. The Qiagen DNeasy Blood and Tissue Kit was used for isolation of genomic DNA. Material: CD4+ T cells from blood, obtained 12 months after liver transplant. This chain joins TRBV11-3 to TRBJ2-7, with no D gene named confidently. This TCR was recovered from a human patient who received a liver transplant. Because of the transplant, the T cells may be the graft donor's rather than the patient's own. The CDR3 protein: CASSLKGPNYEQYF. The sequenced DNA is TGTGCCAGCAGCTTAAAAGGGCCCAACTACGAGCAGTACTTC.